This TCR beta chain derives from a study of regulatory T cells in long-lasting Graves disease. Study-wide results and limits: Persistent disease was characterized by preferential usage of TRBV28, TRBJ1-2 and TRBJ2-5.

Construction of TCR beta libraries relied on iRepertoire HTBI primers and on Arm-PCR targeting CDR3 regions. TCRdb re-called the multiplex PCR reads with MiXCR, one entry per CDR3 protein. This table has 400,000 to 500,000 distinct CDR3 sequences, 15% appearing once. About this clonotype itself: Its antigen is still unknown.

J gave up 10 bases and V 8 bases, and 20 bases lay outside the gene matches. CDR3 size: 16 residues. The germline gives CDR1 SEHNR, CDR2 FQNEAQ (reference sequence). Regarding time point: newly diagnosed GD, antithyroid drugs for less than 3 months. With RNA extracted from PBMCs as input, the TCR library was made. The same sample was also used in a study of T cells in Graves' hyperthyroidism and ophthalmopathy.

This sequence joins TRBV7-9 and TRBJ2-1; TRBD2 matches 7 bases. The sequenced sample was peripheral blood mononuclear cells (PBMCs), obtained at new diagnosis, from a patient treated with antithyroid drugs. The TCR originated in a woman aged 40 to 55 with Graves disease. The CDR3 nucleotides are TGTGCCAGCGGCTCCCCTATAAGCGGGGTTTTCGAAGAGCAGTTCTTC. It encodes CASGSPISGVFEEQFF. Filled out from reference TRBV7-9 and TRBJ2-1, the complete variable domain reads DTGVSQNPRHKITKRGQNVTFRCDPISEHNRLYWYRQTLGQGPEFLTYFQNEAQLEKSRLLSDRFSAERPKGSFSTLEIQRTEQGDSAMYLCASGSPISGVFEEQFFGPGTRLTVL.